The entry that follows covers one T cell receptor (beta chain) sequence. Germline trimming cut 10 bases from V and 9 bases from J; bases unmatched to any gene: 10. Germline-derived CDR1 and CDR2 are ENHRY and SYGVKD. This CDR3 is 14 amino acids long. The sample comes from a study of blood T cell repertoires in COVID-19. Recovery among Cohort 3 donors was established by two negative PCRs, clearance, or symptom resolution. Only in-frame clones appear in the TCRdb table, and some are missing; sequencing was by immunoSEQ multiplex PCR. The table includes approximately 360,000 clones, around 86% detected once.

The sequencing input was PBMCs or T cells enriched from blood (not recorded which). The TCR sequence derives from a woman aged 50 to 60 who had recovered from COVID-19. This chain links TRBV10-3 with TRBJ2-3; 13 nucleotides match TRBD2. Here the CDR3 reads CASGLAGEGETQYF. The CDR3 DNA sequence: TGTGCCAGCGGACTAGCGGGAGAGGGGGAGACGCAGTATTTT.